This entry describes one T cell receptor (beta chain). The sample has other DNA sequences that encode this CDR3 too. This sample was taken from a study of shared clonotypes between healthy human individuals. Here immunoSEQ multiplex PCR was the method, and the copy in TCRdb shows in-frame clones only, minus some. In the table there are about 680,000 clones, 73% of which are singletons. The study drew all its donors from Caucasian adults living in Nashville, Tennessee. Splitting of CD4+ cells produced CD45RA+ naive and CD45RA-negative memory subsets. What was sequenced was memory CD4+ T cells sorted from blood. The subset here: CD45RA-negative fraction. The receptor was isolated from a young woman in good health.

CDR3 coding DNA: TGTGCCAGCAGTTCTCAGGGTGGAACTAATGAAAAACTGTTTTTT. Its translation: CASSSQGGTNEKLFF. J is TRBJ1-4 and V is TRBV28; D might be TRBD1 (5 bases). V was trimmed by 4 bases and J by 1 base, leaving 10 bases between them. The CDR3 is 15 residues long. Germline CDR1 is MDHEN and CDR2 is SYDVKM. The full variable domain, with the rest looked up from reference TRBV28 and TRBJ1-4, is DVKVTQSSRYLVKRTGEKVFLECVQDMDHENMFWYRQDPGLGLRLIYFSYDVKMKEKGDIPEGYSVSREKKERFSLILESASTNQTSMYLCASSSQGGTNEKLFFGSGTQLSVL.